The clone carrying this T cell receptor beta chain was picked up one time. The CDR3 spans 18 residues. From germline, CDR1 is MNHNS and CDR2 SASEGT. With 2 bases clipped from V and 3 bases from J, the junction kept 8 bases outside the gene matches. This specimen comes from a study of blood T cell repertoires in COVID-19. Across the whole study: Italy, Spain and the United States were the sources of the convalescent and acute COVID-19 samples. PBMCs, B-cell-depleted T cells, or T cells were the source of the cDNA or gDNA that made up the material.

Per the study methods: By means of reference gene primer amplification, nucleated cell counts were estimated. Assay: immunoSEQ multiplex PCR; the TCRdb copy retains only in-frame clones and omits some. D and trimming come from the DNA, and the V and J calls and clone size come from that table. Seen here are 200,000 or so clones, 84% observed once, and the top ten hold roughly 13%. The chain links TRBV6-1 to TRBJ2-3; 13 bases map to TRBD2. The sequenced material came from peripheral blood. The TCR was taken from a human donor in a cohort sampled during active COVID-19. The CDR3, as DNA: TGTGCCAGCAGTGAAAGGACTAGCGGGAGTTGGAGTACAGATACGCAGTATTTT. Encoded protein: CASSERTSGSWSTDTQYF.